This T cell receptor (beta chain) derives from a study of blood T cell repertoires in COVID-19. All enrollees were roughly 18 to 95 years old and from 20 to 25 US areas. The study assigned cohorts using participant-reported clinical history. This table comes from immunoSEQ multiplex PCR, and its TCRdb copy is limited to in-frame clones, with some not included. The sample includes 100,000 to 150,000 clones, 80% to 90% of them seen just once. This clone was seen just once. The CDR3 is 11 residues long. Trimming took 4 bases from V and 6 from J; bases not matched to a gene: 1. Germline loops: CDR1 DFQATT, CDR2 SNEGSKA (reference sequence).

This sequence was found in a woman between 45 and 65 years old who had recovered from COVID-19. The specimen sequenced was PBMCs or T cells enriched from blood (not recorded which). The V gene is TRBV20-1, the J gene TRBJ1-2; TRBD1 aligns across 8 bases. CDR3 protein: CSAKGQDGYTF. As DNA, the CDR3 is TGCAGTGCTAAGGGACAGGATGGCTACACCTTC.